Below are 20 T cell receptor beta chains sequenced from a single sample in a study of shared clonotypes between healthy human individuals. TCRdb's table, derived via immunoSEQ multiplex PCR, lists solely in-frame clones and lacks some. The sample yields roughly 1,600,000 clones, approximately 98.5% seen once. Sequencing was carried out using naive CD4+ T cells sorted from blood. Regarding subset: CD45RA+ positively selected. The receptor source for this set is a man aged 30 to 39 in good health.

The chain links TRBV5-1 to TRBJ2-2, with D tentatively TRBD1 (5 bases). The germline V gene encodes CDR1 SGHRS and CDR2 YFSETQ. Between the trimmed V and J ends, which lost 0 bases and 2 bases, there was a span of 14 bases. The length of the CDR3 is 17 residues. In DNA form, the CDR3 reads TGCGCCAGCAGCTTGGCCCGAGACACAGGAAACACCGGGGAGCTGTTTTTT. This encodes CASSLARDTGNTGELFF.

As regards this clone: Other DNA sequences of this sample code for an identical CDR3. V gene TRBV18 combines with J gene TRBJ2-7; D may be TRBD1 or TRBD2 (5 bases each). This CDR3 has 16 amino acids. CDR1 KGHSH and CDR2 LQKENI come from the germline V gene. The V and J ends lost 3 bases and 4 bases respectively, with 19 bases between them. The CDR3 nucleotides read TGTGCCAGCTCACCGATGCAATCCGGGGCTACATACGAGCAGTACTTC. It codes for CASSPMQSGATYEQYF.

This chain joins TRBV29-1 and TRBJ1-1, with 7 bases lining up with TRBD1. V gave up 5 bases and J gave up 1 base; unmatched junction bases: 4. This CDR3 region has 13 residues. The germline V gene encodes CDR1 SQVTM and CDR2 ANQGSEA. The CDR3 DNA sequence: TGCAGCGTTCGACAGGGCTGGAACACTGAAGCTTTCTTT. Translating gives CSVRQGWNTEAFF.

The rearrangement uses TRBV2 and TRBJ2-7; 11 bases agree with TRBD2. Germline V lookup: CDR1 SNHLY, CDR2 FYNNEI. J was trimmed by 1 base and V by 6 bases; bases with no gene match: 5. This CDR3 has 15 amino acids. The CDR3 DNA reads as TGTGCCAGCAGCTACCGGACTAGCGGGTCCTACGAGCAGTACTTC. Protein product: CASSYRTSGSYEQYF.

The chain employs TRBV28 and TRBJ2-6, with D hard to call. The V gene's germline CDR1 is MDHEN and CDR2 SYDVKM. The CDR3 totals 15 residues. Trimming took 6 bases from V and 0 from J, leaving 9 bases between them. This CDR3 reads CASRLANSGANVLTF. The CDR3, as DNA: TGTGCCAGCAGACTTGCCAACTCTGGGGCCAACGTCCTGACTTTC.

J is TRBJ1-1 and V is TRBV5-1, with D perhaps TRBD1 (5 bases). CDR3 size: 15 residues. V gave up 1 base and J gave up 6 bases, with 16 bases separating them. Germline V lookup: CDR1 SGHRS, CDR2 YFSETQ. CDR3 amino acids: CASSLIPGSSAEAFF. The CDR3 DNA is TGCGCCAGCAGCTTGATTCCAGGGAGTAGCGCTGAAGCTTTCTTT.

CDR3 amino acids: CASSGSPYHEQYF. In DNA, the CDR3 is TGTGCCAGCAGCGGGAGCCCTTACCACGAGCAGTACTTC. The V and J genes are TRBV27 and TRBJ2-7; maybe TRBD2 (6 bases). Germline CDR1 MNHEY, CDR2 SMNVEV (reference sequence). V lost 6 bases and J 5 bases, leaving 14 bases between the germline ends. This CDR3 spans 13 amino acids.

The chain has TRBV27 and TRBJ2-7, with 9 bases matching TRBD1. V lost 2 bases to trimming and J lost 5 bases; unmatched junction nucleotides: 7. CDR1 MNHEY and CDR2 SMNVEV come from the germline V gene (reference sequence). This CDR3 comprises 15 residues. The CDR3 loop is CASSLGGTGQDEQYF. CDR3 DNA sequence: TGTGCCAGCAGTTTAGGCGGGACAGGGCAGGACGAGCAGTACTTC.

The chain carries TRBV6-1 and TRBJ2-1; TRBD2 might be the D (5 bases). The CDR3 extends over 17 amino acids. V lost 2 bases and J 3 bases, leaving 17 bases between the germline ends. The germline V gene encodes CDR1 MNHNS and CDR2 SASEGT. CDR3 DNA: TGTGCCAGCAGTGAACCCCGTCGAGCGGAGAGCTACAATGAGCAGTTCTTC. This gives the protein CASSEPRRAESYNEQFF.

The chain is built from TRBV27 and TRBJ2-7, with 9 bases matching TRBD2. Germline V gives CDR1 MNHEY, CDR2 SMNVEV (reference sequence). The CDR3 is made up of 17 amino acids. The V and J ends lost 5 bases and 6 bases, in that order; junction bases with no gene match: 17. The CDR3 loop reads CASSPTSGSGRFREQYF. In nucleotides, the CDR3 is TGTGCCAGCAGTCCGACTTCGGGGAGCGGGAGGTTCCGCGAGCAGTACTTC.

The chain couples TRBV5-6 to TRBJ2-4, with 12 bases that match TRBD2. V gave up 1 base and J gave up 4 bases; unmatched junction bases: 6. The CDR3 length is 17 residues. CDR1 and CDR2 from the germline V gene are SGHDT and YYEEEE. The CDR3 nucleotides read TGTGCCAGCAGCTTGCCTGGACTAGCGGGGACGAAAAACATTCAGTACTTC. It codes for CASSLPGLAGTKNIQYF.

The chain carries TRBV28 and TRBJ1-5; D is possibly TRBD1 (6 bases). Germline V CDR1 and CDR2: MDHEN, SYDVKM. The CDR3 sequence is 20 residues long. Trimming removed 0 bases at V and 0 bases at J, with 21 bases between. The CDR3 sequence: CASSLWRGRDPIYSNQPQHF. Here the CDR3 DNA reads TGTGCCAGCAGTTTATGGCGGGGGCGGGACCCAATATATAGCAATCAGCCCCAGCATTTT.

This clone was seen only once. The CDR3 spells CASSLVIGPQAETQYF. For the CDR3, the DNA is TGTGCCAGCAGCTTAGTCATAGGGCCCCAAGCGGAGACCCAGTACTTC. The V call is TRBV11-2, the J call TRBJ2-5, with D uncertain. The V gene's germline CDR1 is SGHAT and CDR2 FQNNGV. This CDR3 comprises 16 residues. Trimming pared 1 base from V and 5 bases from J, leaving 17 bases between.

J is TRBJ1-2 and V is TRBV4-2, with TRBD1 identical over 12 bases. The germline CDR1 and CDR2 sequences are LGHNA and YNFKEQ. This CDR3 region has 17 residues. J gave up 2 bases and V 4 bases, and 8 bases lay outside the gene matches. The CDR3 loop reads CASSLPGQGAKNYGYTF. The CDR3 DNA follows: TGTGCCAGCAGCCTCCCGGGACAGGGGGCGAAGAACTATGGCTACACCTTC.

CDR3 bases: TGTGCCAGCAGCGGACCGGGAGATAACTTCTACGAGCAGTACTTC. It codes for CASSGPGDNFYEQYF. This rearrangement joins TRBV9 to TRBJ2-7, with D possibly being TRBD2 (6 bases). Trimming shortened V by 3 bases and J by 3 bases, and 16 bases separated the two germline ends. The CDR3 consists of 15 residues. Per germline, CDR1 SGDLS and CDR2 YYNGEE.

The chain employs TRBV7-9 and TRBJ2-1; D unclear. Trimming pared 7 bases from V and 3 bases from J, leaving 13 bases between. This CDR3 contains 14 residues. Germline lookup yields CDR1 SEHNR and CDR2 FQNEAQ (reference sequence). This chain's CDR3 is CASIFGRNYNEQFF. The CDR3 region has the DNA TGTGCCAGCATTTTTGGACGGAACTACAATGAGCAGTTCTTC.

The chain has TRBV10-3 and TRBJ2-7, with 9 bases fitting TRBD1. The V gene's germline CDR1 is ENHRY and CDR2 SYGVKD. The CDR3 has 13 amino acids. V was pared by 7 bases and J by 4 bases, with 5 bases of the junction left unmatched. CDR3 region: CAITRDRAYEQYF. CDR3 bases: TGTGCCATCACCCGGGACAGGGCGTACGAGCAGTACTTC.

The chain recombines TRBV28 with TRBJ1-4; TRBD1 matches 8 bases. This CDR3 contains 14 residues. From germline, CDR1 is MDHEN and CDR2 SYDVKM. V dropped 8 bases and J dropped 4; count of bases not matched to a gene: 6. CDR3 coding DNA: TGTGCCAGCGGGAGGACAGGGAGTAATGAAAAACTGTTTTTT. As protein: CASGRTGSNEKLFF.

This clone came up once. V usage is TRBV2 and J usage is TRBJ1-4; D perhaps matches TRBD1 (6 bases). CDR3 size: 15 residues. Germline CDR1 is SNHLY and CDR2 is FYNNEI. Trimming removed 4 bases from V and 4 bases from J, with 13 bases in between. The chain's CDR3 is CASSAQGVGNEKLFF. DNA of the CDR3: TGTGCCAGCAGTGCACAGGGTGTTGGTAATGAAAAACTGTTTTTT.

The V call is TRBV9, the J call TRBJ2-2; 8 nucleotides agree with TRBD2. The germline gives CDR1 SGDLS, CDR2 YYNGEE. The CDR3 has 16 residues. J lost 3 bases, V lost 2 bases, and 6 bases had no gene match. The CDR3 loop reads CASSVLAAGDTGELFF. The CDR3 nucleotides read TGTGCCAGCAGCGTCCTGGCAGCGGGAGACACCGGGGAGCTGTTTTTT.